This T cell receptor beta chain was observed in a study of ipilimumab plus nivolumab after autologous stem cell transplantation. Study information: Both relapsed and primary refractory DLBCL were included.

Ipilimumab, 1 mg/kg, started 14 to 28 days after autologous transplant. In the case of this clone: Its antigen is as yet unknown.

The protocol was immunoSEQ multiplex PCR, while the TCRdb copy is restricted to in-frame clones and leaves out a portion. The sample shows 20,000 to 25,000 clones, roughly four fifths of them seen only once. Overall study findings and caveats: The authors say TCR, Treg and microbiome findings warrant further study.

The V gene end was trimmed by 5 bases and the J gene end by 4 bases; junction bases not matched to a gene: 13. The germline V gene encodes CDR1 MNHEY and CDR2 SMNVEV (reference sequence). The CDR3 is 18 residues long. The gene calls are TRBV27 and TRBJ2-3, with 12 bases fitting TRBD2. The origin of this receptor is a male donor with diffuse large B-cell lymphoma. The input for sequencing was PBMCs, taken in a trial of ipilimumab plus nivolumab as post-transplant consolidation. The CDR3 sequence: CASSLEPLAGGPSDTQYF. The CDR3 DNA sequence: TGTGCCAGCAGTCTCGAACCTCTAGCGGGGGGGCCTTCAGATACGCAGTATTTT.